Presented here are 4 T cell receptor beta chains from one specimen sequenced in a study of cytomegalovirus exposure and HLA in healthy donors. The PCR contained 60 Vbeta and 13 Jbeta primers. This table comes from immunoSEQ multiplex PCR, and its TCRdb copy is limited to in-frame clones, with some not included. The table includes over 100,000 clones, around 67% detected once. Source material: PBMCs. The source is a woman in her thirties or forties in good health and CMV-seropositive.

The rearrangement joins TRBV18 to TRBJ2-5, with 9 bases that match TRBD1. The germline CDR1 and CDR2 sequences are KGHSH and LQKENI. This CDR3 region has 14 residues. V was pared by 3 bases and J by 4 bases, with 3 bases of the junction left unmatched. The CDR3 reads CASSPKDRGETQYF. In DNA, the CDR3 is TGTGCCAGCTCACCGAAGGACAGGGGAGAGACCCAGTACTTC.

The chain uses TRBV2 and TRBJ2-3, with TRBD1 identical over 8 bases. With V trimmed by 3 bases and J by 3 bases, 5 bases remained unmatched. Germline V CDR1 and CDR2: SNHLY, FYNNEI. This CDR3 comprises 15 residues. CDR3 sequence (DNA): TGTGCCAGCAGTGACCGAGACAGGGGAACAGATACGCAGTATTTT. This encodes CASSDRDRGTDTQYF. Together with reference TRBV2 and TRBJ2-3, the CDR3 gives the full variable domain: EPEVTQTPSHQVTQMGQEVILRCVPISNHLYFYWYRQILGQKVEFLVSFYNNEISEKSEIFDDQFSVERPDGSNFTLKIRSTKLEDSAMYFCASSDRDRGTDTQYFGPGTRLTVL.

This clone was seen a few times. No conserved phenylalanine or tryptophan is present at the end of the CDR3, so a read error is the likely explanation. Because the CDR3's place on the DNA is in doubt, the DNA is left out and the CDR3 is given as listed by TCRdb. The chain recombines TRBV11-2 with TRBJ1-5; TRBD1 reflects the table's D call only, with no check against the DNA. In germline, CDR1 is SGHAT, CDR2 FQNNGV. 12 amino acids form the CDR3, both terminal residues included. The CDR3 is CASSPDIGPLVM.

V is TRBV5-4 and J is TRBJ2-6, with a weak D call TRBD1 (5 bases). V was trimmed by 4 bases and J by 2 bases, leaving 10 bases between them. Looked up from germline, CDR1 is SGHNT and CDR2 is YYREEE (reference sequence). The CDR3 consists of 15 residues. The CDR3 sequence is CASSPRQTGANVLTF. The CDR3 nucleotides are TGTGCCAGCAGCCCACGACAGACTGGGGCCAACGTCCTGACTTTC.